Following are 11 T cell receptor beta chains from one sample sequenced in a study of blood T cell repertoires in COVID-19. Here immunoSEQ multiplex PCR was the method, and the copy in TCRdb shows in-frame clones only, minus some. The sample lists about 270,000 clones, about 87% occurring once. Sequenced material: PBMCs or T cells enriched from blood (not recorded which). The receptors shown here come from a woman in her 30s with acute COVID-19.

The rearrangement joins TRBV27 to TRBJ2-1; 12 bases align to TRBD1. Germline V gene sequence: CDR1 MNHEY, CDR2 SMNVEV (reference sequence). V lost 5 bases and J lost 4; bases outside the gene matches: 6. The CDR3 consists of 16 residues. The CDR3 sequence is CASSPGTGGAYNEQFF. The CDR3 coding sequence is TGTGCCAGCAGTCCCGGGACAGGGGGCGCATACAATGAGCAGTTCTTC.

The chain has TRBV11-2 and TRBJ2-2; TRBD2 aligns across 11 bases. Germline-derived CDR1 and CDR2 are SGHAT and FQNNGV. With 4 bases clipped from V and 4 bases from J, the junction kept 5 bases outside the gene matches. The CDR3 consists of 16 residues. This CDR3 reads CASSWLAGGTTGELFF. CDR3 sequence (DNA): TGTGCCAGCAGCTGGCTAGCGGGAGGTACCACCGGGGAGCTGTTTTTT.

The chain joins TRBV11-2 to TRBJ2-1; 12 bases match TRBD2. The length of the CDR3 is 19 residues. Trimming took 5 bases from V and 4 from J; bases not matched to a gene: 15. Germline CDR1 is SGHAT and CDR2 is FQNNGV. In nucleotides, the CDR3 is TGTGCCAGCAGCCTCTCGGGCCGTCTCCTAGCGGGAGGGTACAATGAGCAGTTCTTC. Translated, it gives CASSLSGRLLAGGYNEQFF.

The V gene is TRBV4-1, the J gene TRBJ1-5, with D unclear. The CDR3 sequence is 17 residues long. Looked up from germline, CDR1 is MGHRA and CDR2 is YSYEKL. V shed 0 bases and J shed 1 base, with 13 bases lying between them. CDR3 sequence: CASSQDSAMESNQPQHF. Here the CDR3 DNA reads TGCGCCAGCAGCCAAGATTCGGCGATGGAGAGCAATCAGCCCCAGCATTTT.

The chain carries TRBV5-1 and TRBJ2-1; D remains unclear. Germline lookup yields CDR1 SGHRS and CDR2 YFSETQ. Trimming removed 0 bases at V and 2 bases at J, with 9 bases between. The CDR3 has 15 residues. The CDR3, as DNA: TGCGCCAGCAGCTTGGAATCAGGAACCTACAATGAGCAGTTCTTC. Its translation is CASSLESGTYNEQFF.

The rearrangement uses TRBV19 and TRBJ2-2; D remains ambiguous. Trimming took 7 bases from V and 2 from J, leaving 11 bases between them. Germline CDR1 LNHDA, CDR2 SQIVND (reference sequence). This CDR3 comprises 14 residues. The DNA for the CDR3 is TGTGCCAGTAAGCTAGTCTACAACACCGGGGAGCTGTTTTTT. It translates to CASKLVYNTGELFF.

CDR3 DNA sequence: TGTGCCAGCTGGTCGACTAGCGGCACAGATACGCAGTATTTT. As protein: CASWSTSGTDTQYF. The chain recombines TRBV13 with TRBJ2-3, with 8 bases fitting TRBD2. The CDR3 has 14 amino acids. Trimming at V came to 8 bases and at J to 1 base, leaving 5 bases not matched to a gene. Germline CDR1 and CDR2: PRHDT and FYEKMQ (reference sequence). Together with reference TRBV13 and TRBJ2-3, the CDR3 gives the full variable domain: AAGVIQSPRHLIKEKRETATLKCYPIPRHDTVYWYQQGPGQDPQFLISFYEKMQSDKGSIPDRFSAQQFSDYHSELNMSSLELGDSALYFCASWSTSGTDTQYFGPGTRLTVL.

The chain is built from TRBV19 and TRBJ1-3; tentative D call: TRBD1 (5 bases). From germline, CDR1 is LNHDA and CDR2 SQIVND (reference sequence). The CDR3 contains 14 residues. V lost 8 bases and J lost 4, with 15 bases in between. CDR3 DNA: TGTGCCAGTCTAGGGCCTACAGGAGGAAACACCATATATTTT. It translates to CASLGPTGGNTIYF.

The chain couples TRBV4-2 to TRBJ2-7, with TRBD2 identical over 8 bases. The CDR3 contains 15 residues. The germline gives CDR1 LGHNA, CDR2 YNFKEQ. With V trimmed by 1 base and J by 5 bases, 7 bases remained unmatched. The CDR3 sequence: CASSQVVTSGNEQYF. The CDR3 coding sequence is TGTGCCAGCAGCCAAGTTGTTACTAGCGGAAACGAGCAGTACTTC.

This rearrangement joins TRBV2 to TRBJ2-1, with 9 bases identical to TRBD1. There are 17 residues in the CDR3. After removal of 6 bases from V and 8 bases from J, the junction contained 17 bases not matched to a gene. Germline V gives CDR1 SNHLY, CDR2 FYNNEI. As DNA, the CDR3 is TGTGCCAGCAGCAGCATTCTTCTGGGACAGGGTACCGATGAGCAGTTCTTC. It yields the protein CASSSILLGQGTDEQFF.

CDR3: CASVASSHNEQFF. The CDR3 DNA follows: TGTGCCAGCGTGGCTAGCAGCCACAATGAGCAGTTCTTC. V gene TRBV7-9 combines with J gene TRBJ2-1; D possibly corresponds to TRBD2 (5 bases). V dropped 8 bases and J dropped 5 bases, with 13 bases sitting between them. Per the germline V gene, CDR1 is SEHNR and CDR2 is FQNEAQ (reference sequence). The CDR3 spans 13 residues.